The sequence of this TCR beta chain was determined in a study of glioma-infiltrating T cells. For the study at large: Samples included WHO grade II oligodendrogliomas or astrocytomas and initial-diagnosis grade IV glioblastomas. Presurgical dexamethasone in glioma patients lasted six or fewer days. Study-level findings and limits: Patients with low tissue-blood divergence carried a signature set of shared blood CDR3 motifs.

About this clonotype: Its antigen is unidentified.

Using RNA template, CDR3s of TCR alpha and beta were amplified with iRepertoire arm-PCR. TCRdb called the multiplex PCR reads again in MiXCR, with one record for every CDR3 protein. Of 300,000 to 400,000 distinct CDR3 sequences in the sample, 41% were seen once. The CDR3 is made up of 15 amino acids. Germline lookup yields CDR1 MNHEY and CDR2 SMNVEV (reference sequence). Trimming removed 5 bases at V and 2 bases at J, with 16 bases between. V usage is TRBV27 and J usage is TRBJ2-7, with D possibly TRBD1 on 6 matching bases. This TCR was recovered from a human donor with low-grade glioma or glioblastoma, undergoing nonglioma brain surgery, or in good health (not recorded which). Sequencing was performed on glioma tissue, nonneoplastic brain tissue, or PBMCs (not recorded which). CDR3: CASSPLRTETYEQYF. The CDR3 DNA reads TGTGCCAGCAGTCCCCTCCGGACAGAAACCTACGAGCAGTACTTC.